This T cell receptor beta chain was recorded in a study of T cell changes during pregnancy in multiple sclerosis. The data were produced by immunoSEQ multiplex PCR, yet TCRdb's version contains in-frame clones alone and is incomplete. This sample has around 50,000 clones, with about 90% found just once. The CDR3 runs to 13 residues. Deletions cut 1 base from V and 4 bases from J, with 8 bases between. Germline V gene data show CDR1 as SGHTS and CDR2 as YDEGEE. The sample in question was peripheral blood, obtained after pregnancy. This clonotype originated in a female donor in good health, enrolled as a control in a pregnancy study. This chain uses TRBV5-8 with TRBJ1-2, with unresolved D. The CDR3 region is CASSLRQAYGYTF. The CDR3 DNA follows: TGTGCCAGCAGCTTGAGGCAGGCCTATGGCTACACCTTC.